The clone carrying this T cell receptor (beta chain) appeared once. This sample was included in a study of blood T cell repertoires in COVID-19. Study-level information: PBMCs, B-cell-depleted T cells, or T cells provided the cDNA or gDNA that made up the material.

Deletions cut 1 base from V and 2 bases from J, with 12 bases between. The CDR3 is 16 residues long. CDR1 and CDR2 from the germline V gene are SGHRS and YFSETQ. Participants were placed into cohorts based on the clinical history they reported. The data were produced by immunoSEQ multiplex PCR, yet TCRdb's version contains in-frame clones alone and is incomplete. This sample has roughly 250,000 clones, with 80% to 90% found just once. The chain employs TRBV5-1 and TRBJ2-2; D is unclear. The TCR comes from a woman between 18 and 29 years old who had recovered from COVID-19. The specimen was PBMCs or T cells enriched from blood (not recorded which). CDR3 coding DNA: TGCGCCAGCAGCTTGCGTGGGCCAGCCAACACCGGGGAGCTGTTTTTT. It codes for CASSLRGPANTGELFF. The full variable domain, with the rest looked up from reference TRBV5-1 and TRBJ2-2, is KAGVTQTPRYLIKTRGQQVTLSCSPISGHRSVSWYQQTPGQGLQFLFEYFSETQRNKGNFPGRFSGRQFSNSRSEMNVSTLELGDSALYLCASSLRGPANTGELFFGEGSRLTVL.